The rows below give T cell receptor beta chains drawn from one sample of a study of blood T cells in healthy people across ages. One entry per CDR3 protein results from TCRdb running MiXCR on the 5' RACE reads. Found here are about 1,000,000 distinct CDR3 sequences, around 43% of them singletons; the top ten hold approximately 20%. The sample consisted of blood. These receptors all stem from a woman aged 55-69 years in good health. Both conserved end residues are part of each CDR3. Fields, in order: D gene, J gene, V gene, clone size, CDR3 protein, CDR3 DNA. The D gene is left open where the match is weak. Size is stated for part of the rows, as once, few or many counts, or as a class when the clone is expanded.

d_call: TRBD2; j_call: TRBJ2-1; v_call: TRBV10-3; clone_size: once; cdr3_aa: CAIRSGTSGSRQRESSYNEQFF; cdr3_nt: TGTGCCATCAGATCCGGGACTAGCGGGAGTAGACAAAGGGAAAGCTCCTACAATGAGCAGTTCTTC
d_call: .; j_call: TRBJ2-1; v_call: TRBV20-1; clone_size: many; cdr3_aa: CSARAQDSSYNEQFF; cdr3_nt: TGCAGTGCTAGAGCTCAGGATAGCTCCTACAATGAGCAGTTCTTC
d_call: .; j_call: TRBJ1-2; v_call: TRBV11-2; clone_size: .; cdr3_aa: CASSQRVGANYGYTF; cdr3_nt: TGTGCCAGCAGCCAAAGGGTGGGGGCGAACTATGGCTACACCTTC
d_call: .; j_call: TRBJ2-7; v_call: TRBV9; clone_size: .; cdr3_aa: CAISVGGDYEQYF; cdr3_nt: TGTGCCATCAGCGTCGGGGGAGATTACGAGCAGTACTTC
d_call: .; j_call: TRBJ2-7; v_call: TRBV20-1; clone_size: .; cdr3_aa: CSARDLASYEQYF; cdr3_nt: TGCAGTGCTAGAGATTTGGCGAGCTACGAGCAGTACTTC
d_call: TRBD1; j_call: TRBJ1-4; v_call: TRBV25-1; clone_size: once; cdr3_aa: CASSVTGQTNEKLFF; cdr3_nt: TGTGCCAGCAGTGTGACAGGGCAGACTAATGAAAAACTGTTTTTT
d_call: .; j_call: TRBJ2-3; v_call: TRBV20-1; clone_size: few; cdr3_aa: CSARETGRWNTDTQYF; cdr3_nt: TGCAGTGCTAGAGAGACGGGACGATGGAACACAGATACGCAGTATTTT
d_call: TRBD1; j_call: TRBJ1-2; v_call: TRBV20-1; clone_size: .; cdr3_aa: CSAKRTGEHYGYTF; cdr3_nt: TGCAGTGCTAAAAGGACAGGGGAACACTATGGCTACACCTTC
d_call: TRBD1; j_call: TRBJ1-1; v_call: TRBV29-1; clone_size: .; cdr3_aa: CSVYGQGESGTEAFF; cdr3_nt: TGCAGCGTTTATGGACAGGGGGAAAGTGGCACTGAAGCTTTCTTT
d_call: TRBD1; j_call: TRBJ2-1; v_call: TRBV6-5; clone_size: .; cdr3_aa: CASSYGQGPEQFF; cdr3_nt: TGTGCCAGCAGTTACGGACAGGGCCCTGAGCAGTTCTTC
d_call: TRBD1; j_call: TRBJ2-5; v_call: TRBV27; clone_size: .; cdr3_aa: CASSHRTGNQETQYF; cdr3_nt: TGTGCCAGCAGTCACCGGACAGGCAACCAAGAGACCCAGTACTTC
d_call: .; j_call: TRBJ1-2; v_call: TRBV27; clone_size: few; cdr3_aa: CASSLSTVNGYTF; cdr3_nt: TGTGCCAGCAGTTTATCGACAGTGAATGGCTACACCTTC
d_call: TRBD2; j_call: TRBJ2-3; v_call: TRBV5-1; clone_size: .; cdr3_aa: CASSSGLAGLADTQYF; cdr3_nt: TGCGCCAGCAGCTCGGGACTAGCGGGATTGGCAGATACGCAGTATTTT
d_call: .; j_call: TRBJ2-3; v_call: TRBV5-1; clone_size: many; cdr3_aa: CASSPGSNTDTQYF; cdr3_nt: TGCGCCAGCAGCCCCGGGAGTAACACAGATACGCAGTATTTT
d_call: TRBD2; j_call: TRBJ2-1; v_call: TRBV20-1; clone_size: .; cdr3_aa: CSAREPGLAGNEQFF; cdr3_nt: TGCAGTGCTAGGGAGCCGGGACTAGCGGGAAATGAGCAGTTCTTC